This T cell receptor (beta chain) was documented in a study of control samples from healthy donors and cancer patients. Libraries were prepared by immunoSEQ multiplex PCR; TCRdb keeps only in-frame clonotypes and omits some of them. The sample gives about 130,000 clones, 80% to 95% of which show up once; about 2.7% is in the top ten. The length of the CDR3 is 14 residues. Trimming removed 0 bases at V and 2 bases at J, with 9 bases between. The V gene's germline CDR1 is SGHRS and CDR2 YFSETQ. Specimen: blood. V is TRBV5-1 and J is TRBJ2-7; perhaps TRBD1 as D (6 bases). The clonotype comes from a man aged 40-49 years in good health. The CDR3 sequence is CASSLETGPYEQYF. The CDR3 DNA reads as TGCGCCAGCAGCTTGGAGACAGGTCCCTACGAGCAGTACTTC.